The TCR beta chain under discussion was sequenced for a study of CD8 T cells in Susac syndrome. Background on the study: Patients with Susac syndrome were therapy-naive, treated with corticosteroids, or treated with intravenous immunoglobulin alone when blood was collected.

Reverse transcription of about 0.45 to 1 ug RNA used random hexamers. TCRdb recomputed calls from the immunoSEQ multiplex PCR reads with MiXCR, one row per CDR3 protein. The sample yields about 180,000 distinct CDR3 sequences, approximately 94% seen once. The authors sequenced TCR beta from blood CD8+ and CD4+ T cells. CDR3 length: 14 residues. V shed 2 bases and J 5 bases; nucleotides not matched to a gene: 1. CDR1 is DFQATT and CDR2 is SNEGSKA in the germline V gene (reference sequence). The sequence was obtained from a human donor with Susac syndrome. The genes are TRBV20-1 and TRBJ2-1, with 12 bases identical to TRBD2. Sequenced input: CD4+ T cells from PBMCs. CDR3 sequence: CSARLAGGHNEQFF. The DNA of the CDR3 is TGCAGTGCTAGACTAGCGGGGGGGCACAATGAGCAGTTCTTC.